The clone carrying this TCR beta chain was picked up many times. Its antigen is not known. The data stem from a study of cytomegalovirus exposure and HLA in healthy donors. Across the whole study: In a later analysis, the roughly 110 validation repertoires were reported to have used the same platform as the 600 to 800 first-cohort repertoires.

The V gene's germline CDR1 is SGHTA and CDR2 FQGTGA. The germline V and J ends were trimmed by 4 bases and 5 bases, with 12 bases remaining between them. The CDR3 covers 13 residues. Study-wide results and caveats: Subsequent analysis of the approximately 110 validation repertoires found a tendency for first-cohort TCR clusters to co-occur.

Clones were sequenced by immunoSEQ multiplex PCR, and TCRdb holds only the in-frame ones, with some missing. The sample shows fewer than 250,000 clones, about nine tenths of them seen only once. This TCR came from a woman younger than 30 in good health and CMV-seropositive. V is TRBV7-3 and J is TRBJ2-7, with TRBD1 as a possible D gene (6 bases). The sequenced material came from PBMCs. The CDR3 DNA follows: TGTGCCAGCAGCTCGGACAGTACCCACGAGCAGTACTTC. Translating gives CASSSDSTHEQYF.